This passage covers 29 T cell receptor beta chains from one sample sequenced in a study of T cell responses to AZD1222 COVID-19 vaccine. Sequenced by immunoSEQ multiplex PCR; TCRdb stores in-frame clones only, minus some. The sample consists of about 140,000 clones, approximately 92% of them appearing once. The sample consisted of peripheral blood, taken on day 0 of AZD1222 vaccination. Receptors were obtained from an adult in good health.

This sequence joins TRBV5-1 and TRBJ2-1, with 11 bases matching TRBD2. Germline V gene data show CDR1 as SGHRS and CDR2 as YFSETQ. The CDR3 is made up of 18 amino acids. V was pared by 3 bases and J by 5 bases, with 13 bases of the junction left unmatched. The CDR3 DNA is TGCGCCAGCAGCTCACCGGATCGGACTAGCGGGCCAAACAATGAGCAGTTCTTC. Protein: CASSSPDRTSGPNNEQFF.

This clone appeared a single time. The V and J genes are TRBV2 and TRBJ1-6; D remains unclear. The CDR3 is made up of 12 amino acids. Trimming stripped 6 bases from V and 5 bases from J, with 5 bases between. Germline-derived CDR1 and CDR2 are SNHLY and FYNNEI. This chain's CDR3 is CASSGNNSPLHF. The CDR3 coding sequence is TGTGCCAGCAGCGGGAATAATTCACCCCTCCACTTT. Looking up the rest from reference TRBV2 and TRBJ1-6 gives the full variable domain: EPEVTQTPSHQVTQMGQEVILRCVPISNHLYFYWYRQILGQKVEFLVSFYNNEISEKSEIFDDQFSVERPDGSNFTLKIRSTKLEDSAMYFCASSGNNSPLHFGNGTRLTVT.

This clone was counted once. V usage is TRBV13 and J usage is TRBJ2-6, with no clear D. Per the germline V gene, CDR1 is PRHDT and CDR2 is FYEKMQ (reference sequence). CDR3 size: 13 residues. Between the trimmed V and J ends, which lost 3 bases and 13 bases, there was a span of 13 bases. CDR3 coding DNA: TGTGCCAGCAGCTTGGGAAGTACGCAGGTCCTGACTTTC. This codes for CASSLGSTQVLTF.

DNA for the CDR3: TGTGCCAGCTCACTCGGACAGTGGGACTATGGCTACACCTTC. Encoded protein: CASSLGQWDYGYTF. The chain employs TRBV18 and TRBJ1-2; TRBD1 is a possible D gene (6 bases). The CDR3 totals 14 residues. Trimming took 4 bases from V and 3 from J, leaving 12 bases between them. Per the germline V gene, CDR1 is KGHSH and CDR2 is LQKENI.

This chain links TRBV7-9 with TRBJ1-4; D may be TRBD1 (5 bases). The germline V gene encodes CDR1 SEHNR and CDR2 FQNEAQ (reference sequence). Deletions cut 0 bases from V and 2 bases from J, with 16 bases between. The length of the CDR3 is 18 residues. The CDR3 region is CASSLALLGTGTNEKLFF. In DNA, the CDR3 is TGTGCCAGCAGCTTAGCGTTGCTCGGCACAGGTACTAATGAAAAACTGTTTTTT.

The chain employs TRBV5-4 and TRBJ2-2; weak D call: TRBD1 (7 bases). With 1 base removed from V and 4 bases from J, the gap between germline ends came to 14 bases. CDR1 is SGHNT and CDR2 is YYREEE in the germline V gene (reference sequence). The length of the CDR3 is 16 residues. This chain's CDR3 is CASSLRQGGGTGELFF. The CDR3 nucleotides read TGTGCCAGCAGCTTGCGACAGGGAGGTGGCACCGGGGAGCTGTTTTTT.

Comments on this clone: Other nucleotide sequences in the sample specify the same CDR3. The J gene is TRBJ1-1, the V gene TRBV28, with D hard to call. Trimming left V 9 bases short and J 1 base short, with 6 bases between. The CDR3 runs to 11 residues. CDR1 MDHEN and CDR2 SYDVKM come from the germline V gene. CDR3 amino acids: CASGRNTEAFF. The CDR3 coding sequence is TGTGCCAGTGGGAGGAACACTGAAGCTTTCTTT.

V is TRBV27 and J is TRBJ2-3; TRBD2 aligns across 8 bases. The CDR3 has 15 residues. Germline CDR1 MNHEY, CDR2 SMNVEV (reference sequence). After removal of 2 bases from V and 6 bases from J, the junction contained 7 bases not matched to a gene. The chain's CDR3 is CASSLGGLARDTQYF. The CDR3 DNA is TGTGCCAGCAGTTTAGGCGGACTAGCAAGGGATACGCAGTATTTT.

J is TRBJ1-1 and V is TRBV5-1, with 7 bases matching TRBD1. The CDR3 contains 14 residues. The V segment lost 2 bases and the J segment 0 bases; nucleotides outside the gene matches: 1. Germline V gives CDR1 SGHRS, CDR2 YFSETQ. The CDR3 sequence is CASSFRGVNTEAFF. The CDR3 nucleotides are TGCGCCAGCAGCTTCAGGGGGGTGAACACTGAAGCTTTCTTT.

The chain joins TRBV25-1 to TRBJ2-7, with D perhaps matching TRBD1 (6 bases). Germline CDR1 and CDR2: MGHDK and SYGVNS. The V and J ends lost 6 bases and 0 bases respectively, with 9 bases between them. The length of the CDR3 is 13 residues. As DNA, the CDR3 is TGTGCCAGCAGACAGGGTCACTCCTACGAGCAGTACTTC. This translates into CASRQGHSYEQYF.

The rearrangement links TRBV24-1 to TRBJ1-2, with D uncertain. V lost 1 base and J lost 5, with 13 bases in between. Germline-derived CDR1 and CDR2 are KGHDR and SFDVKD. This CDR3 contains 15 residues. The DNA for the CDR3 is TGTGCCACCAGTGATTTTAAAGAGGAGGGTTATGGCTACACCTTC. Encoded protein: CATSDFKEEGYGYTF.

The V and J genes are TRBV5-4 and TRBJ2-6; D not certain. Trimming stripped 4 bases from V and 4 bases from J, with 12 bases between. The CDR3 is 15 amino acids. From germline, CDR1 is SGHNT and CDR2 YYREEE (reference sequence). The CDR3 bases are TGTGCCAGCAGCAATAACCCACAGGGGGCCAACGTCCTGACTTTC. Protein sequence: CASSNNPQGANVLTF.

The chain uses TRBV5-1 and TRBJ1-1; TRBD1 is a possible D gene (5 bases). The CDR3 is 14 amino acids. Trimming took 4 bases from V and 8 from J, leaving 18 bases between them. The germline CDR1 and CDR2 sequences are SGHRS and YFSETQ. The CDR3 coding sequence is TGCGCCAGCAGCGGCCGGGACCCCATGCGCGAAGCTTTCTTT. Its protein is CASSGRDPMREAFF.

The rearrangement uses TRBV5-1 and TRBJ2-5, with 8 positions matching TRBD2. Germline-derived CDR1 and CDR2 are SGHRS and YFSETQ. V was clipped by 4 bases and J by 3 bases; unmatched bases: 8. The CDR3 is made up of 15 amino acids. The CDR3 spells CASSELAAREETQYF. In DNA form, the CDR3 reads TGCGCCAGCAGCGAACTAGCGGCGAGGGAAGAGACCCAGTACTTC.

The CDR3 is CASSLVWSRGPYEQYF. The CDR3 nucleotides are TGTGCCAGCAGCTTAGTCTGGAGCAGGGGACCCTACGAGCAGTACTTC. This chain links TRBV7-2 with TRBJ2-7; a possible D gene is TRBD1 (6 bases). CDR1 and CDR2 from the germline V gene are SGHTA and FQGNSA. This CDR3 spans 16 amino acids. V dropped 1 base and J dropped 2 bases, with 15 bases sitting between them.

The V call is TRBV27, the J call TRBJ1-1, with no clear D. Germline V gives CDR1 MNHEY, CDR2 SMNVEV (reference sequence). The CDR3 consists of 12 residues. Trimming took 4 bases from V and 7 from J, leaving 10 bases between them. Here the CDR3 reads CASSSIYSEAFF. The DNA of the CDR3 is TGTGCCAGCAGTTCGATATACAGTGAAGCTTTCTTT.

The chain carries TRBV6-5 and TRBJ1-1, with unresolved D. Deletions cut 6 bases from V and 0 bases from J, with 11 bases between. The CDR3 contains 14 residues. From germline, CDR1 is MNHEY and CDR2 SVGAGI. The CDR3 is CASSRGFMNTEAFF. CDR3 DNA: TGTGCCAGCAGCCGGGGTTTTATGAACACTGAAGCTTTCTTT.

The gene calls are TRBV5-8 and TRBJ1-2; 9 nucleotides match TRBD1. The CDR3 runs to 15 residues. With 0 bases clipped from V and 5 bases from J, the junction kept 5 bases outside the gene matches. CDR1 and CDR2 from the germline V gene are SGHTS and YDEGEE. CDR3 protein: CASSLDRGPTYGYTF. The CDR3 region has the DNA TGTGCCAGCAGCTTGGACAGGGGGCCCACTTATGGCTACACCTTC.

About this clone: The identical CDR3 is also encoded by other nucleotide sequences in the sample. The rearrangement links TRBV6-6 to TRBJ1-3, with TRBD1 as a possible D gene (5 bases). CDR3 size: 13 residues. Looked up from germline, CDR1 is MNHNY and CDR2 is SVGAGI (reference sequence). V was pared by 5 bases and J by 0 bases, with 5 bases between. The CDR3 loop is CASSGTSGNTIYF. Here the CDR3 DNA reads TGTGCCAGCAGTGGGACCTCTGGAAACACCATATATTTT.

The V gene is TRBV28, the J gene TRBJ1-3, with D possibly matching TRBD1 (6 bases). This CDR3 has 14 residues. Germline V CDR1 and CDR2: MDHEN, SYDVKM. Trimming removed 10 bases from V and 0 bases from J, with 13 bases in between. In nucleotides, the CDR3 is TGTGCCACCTACAGGGCCCTCTCTGGAAACACCATATATTTT. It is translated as CATYRALSGNTIYF.

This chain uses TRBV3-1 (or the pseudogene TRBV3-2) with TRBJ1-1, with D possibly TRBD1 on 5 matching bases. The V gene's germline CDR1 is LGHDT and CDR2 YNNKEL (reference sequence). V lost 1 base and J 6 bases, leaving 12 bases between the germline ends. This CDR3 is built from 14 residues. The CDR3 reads CASSQVEGSAEAFF. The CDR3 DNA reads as TGTGCCAGCAGCCAAGTGGAGGGGTCGGCTGAAGCTTTCTTT.

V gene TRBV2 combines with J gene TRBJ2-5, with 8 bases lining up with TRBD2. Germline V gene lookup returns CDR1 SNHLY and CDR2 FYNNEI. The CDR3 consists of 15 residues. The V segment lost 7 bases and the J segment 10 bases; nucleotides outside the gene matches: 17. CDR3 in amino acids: CASTARAGGSLVQYF. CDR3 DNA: TGTGCCAGCACCGCCCGCGCGGGGGGCAGTTTGGTCCAGTACTTC.

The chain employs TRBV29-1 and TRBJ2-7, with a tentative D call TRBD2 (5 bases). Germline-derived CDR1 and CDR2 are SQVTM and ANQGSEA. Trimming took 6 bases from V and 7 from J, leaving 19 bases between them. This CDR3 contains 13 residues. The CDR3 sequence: CSVWSDDGREQYF. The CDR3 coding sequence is TGCAGCGTGTGGTCGGACGATGGGAGAGAGCAGTACTTC.

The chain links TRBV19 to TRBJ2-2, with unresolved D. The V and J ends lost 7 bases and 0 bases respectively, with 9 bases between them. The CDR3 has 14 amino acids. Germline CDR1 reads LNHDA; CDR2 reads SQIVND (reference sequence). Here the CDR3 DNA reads TGTGCCAGTACCCTGGGTGCGAACACCGGGGAGCTGTTTTTT. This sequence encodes CASTLGANTGELFF.

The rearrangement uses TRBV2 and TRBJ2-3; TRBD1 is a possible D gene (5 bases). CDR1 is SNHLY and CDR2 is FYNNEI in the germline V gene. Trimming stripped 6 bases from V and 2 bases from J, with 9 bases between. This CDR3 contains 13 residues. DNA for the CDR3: TGTGCCAGCAGAGAGACAGTCACAGATACGCAGTATTTT. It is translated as CASRETVTDTQYF.

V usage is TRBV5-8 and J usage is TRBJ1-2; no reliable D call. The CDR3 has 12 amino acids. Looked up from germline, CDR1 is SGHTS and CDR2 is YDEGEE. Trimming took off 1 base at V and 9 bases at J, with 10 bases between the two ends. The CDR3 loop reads CASSLSRQSYTF. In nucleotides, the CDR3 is TGTGCCAGCAGCTTGTCCCGCCAGAGCTACACCTTC.

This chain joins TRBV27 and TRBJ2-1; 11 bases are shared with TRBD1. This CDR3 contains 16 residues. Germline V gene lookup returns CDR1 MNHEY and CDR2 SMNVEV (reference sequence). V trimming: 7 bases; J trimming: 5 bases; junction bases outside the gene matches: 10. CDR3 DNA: TGTGCCAGCATCGACTTGGGACAGGGGGACAACAATGAGCAGTTCTTC. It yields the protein CASIDLGQGDNNEQFF.

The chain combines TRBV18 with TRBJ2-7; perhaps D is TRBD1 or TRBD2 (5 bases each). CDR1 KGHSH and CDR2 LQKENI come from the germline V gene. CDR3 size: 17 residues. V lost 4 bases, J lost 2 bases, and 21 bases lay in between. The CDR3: CASSRGSTGTAAYEQYF. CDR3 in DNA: TGTGCCAGCTCACGGGGATCAACCGGGACCGCTGCCTACGAGCAGTACTTC.

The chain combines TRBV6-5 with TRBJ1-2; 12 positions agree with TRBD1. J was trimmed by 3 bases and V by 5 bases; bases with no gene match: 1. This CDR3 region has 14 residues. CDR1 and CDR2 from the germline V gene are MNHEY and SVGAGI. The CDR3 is CASSRDRGHYGYTF. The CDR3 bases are TGTGCCAGCAGTAGGGACAGGGGGCACTATGGCTACACCTTC.